This T cell receptor (beta chain) was identified in a study of shared clonotypes between healthy human individuals. Study results and limitations: Among non-shared clonotypes, generation probabilities were lower than among those shared by all four donors. Only blood was sampled, and tissue TCR repertoires likely differ from blood ones.

The CDR3 runs 15 residues. V was trimmed by 0 bases and J by 0 bases, leaving 9 bases between them. Germline V lookup: CDR1 SQVTM, CDR2 ANQGSEA. It was at deep level that the assay was run. Roughly 200 ng DNA, around 30,000 T cell genomes, went into each sorted-subset replicate PCR. Sequencing was performed with immunoSEQ multiplex PCR; in TCRdb, only in-frame clones are kept and a portion is missing. Of nearly 600,000 clones in the sample, roughly 95% are singletons; the top ten hold over 0.09%. The naive CD8 population came from CD45RO-negative cells selected for CCR7, without terminally differentiated effector memory CD45RA+ cells. With respect to this clone: Its specificity is not known.

This receptor was identified in a woman younger than 45 in good health. V gene TRBV29-1 combines with J gene TRBJ2-1; D possibly corresponds to TRBD2 (5 bases). The sample comprised naive CD8+ T cells sorted from blood. CDR3 in amino acids: CSVEDQSGSYNEQFF. In nucleotides, the CDR3 is TGCAGCGTTGAAGATCAGAGCGGCTCCTACAATGAGCAGTTCTTC.